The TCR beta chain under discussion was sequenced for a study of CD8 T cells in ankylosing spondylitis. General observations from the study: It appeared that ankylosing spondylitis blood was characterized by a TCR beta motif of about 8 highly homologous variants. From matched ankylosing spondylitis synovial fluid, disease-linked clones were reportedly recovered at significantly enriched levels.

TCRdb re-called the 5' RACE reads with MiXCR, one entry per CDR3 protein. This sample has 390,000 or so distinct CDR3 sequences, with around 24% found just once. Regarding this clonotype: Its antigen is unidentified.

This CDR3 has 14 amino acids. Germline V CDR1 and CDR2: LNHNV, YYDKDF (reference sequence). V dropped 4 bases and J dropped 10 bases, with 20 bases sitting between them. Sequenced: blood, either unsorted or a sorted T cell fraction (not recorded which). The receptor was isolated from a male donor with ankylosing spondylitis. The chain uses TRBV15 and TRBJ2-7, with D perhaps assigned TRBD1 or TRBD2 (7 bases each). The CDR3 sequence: CATSKTGGQFAQYF. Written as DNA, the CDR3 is TGTGCCACCAGCAAAACGGGGGGACAGTTCGCACAGTACTTC.